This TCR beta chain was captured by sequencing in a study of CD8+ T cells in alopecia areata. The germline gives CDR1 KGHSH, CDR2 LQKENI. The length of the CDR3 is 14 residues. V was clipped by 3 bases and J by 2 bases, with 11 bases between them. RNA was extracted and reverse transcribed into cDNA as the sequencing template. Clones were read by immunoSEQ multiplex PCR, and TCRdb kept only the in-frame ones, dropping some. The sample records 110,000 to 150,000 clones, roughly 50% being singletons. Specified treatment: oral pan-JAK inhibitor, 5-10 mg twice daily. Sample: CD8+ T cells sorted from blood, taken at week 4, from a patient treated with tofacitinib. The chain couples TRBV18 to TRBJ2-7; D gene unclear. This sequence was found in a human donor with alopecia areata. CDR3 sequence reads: CASSPAAGAYEQYF. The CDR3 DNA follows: TGTGCCAGCTCACCGGCTGCAGGAGCCTACGAGCAGTACTTC.